This passage covers 8 T cell receptor beta chains from one sample sequenced in a study of blood T cell repertoires in COVID-19. Measured with immunoSEQ multiplex PCR; TCRdb has only the in-frame clones, and not every one. The data hold some 200,000 clones, with around 90% observed a single time. Sequencing was done on a sample of peripheral blood. The receptors were sampled from a woman aged 18-29 years who had recovered from COVID-19.

This chain joins TRBV11-1 and TRBJ2-2; possible D gene TRBD2, 6 bases. Germline-derived CDR1 and CDR2 are SGHAT and FQDESV (reference sequence). V was trimmed by 1 base and J by 6 bases, leaving 6 bases between them. This CDR3 contains 13 residues. The CDR3 spells CASSLGEAGELFF. CDR3 sequence (DNA): TGTGCCAGCAGCTTAGGGGAGGCCGGGGAGCTGTTTTTT.

Concerning this clone: The same CDR3 can be traced to other DNA sequences in this sample. CDR3 region: CASSLGTGTYEQYF. In DNA, the CDR3 is TGTGCCAGCAGCTTGGGGACAGGGACCTACGAGCAGTACTTC. The V and J genes are TRBV5-4 and TRBJ2-7; the match to TRBD1 covers 8 bases. V gave up 0 bases and J gave up 2 bases; unmatched junction bases: 1. Germline V CDR1 and CDR2: SGHNT, YYREEE (reference sequence). This CDR3 is 14 amino acids long. Supplemented by reference TRBV5-4 and TRBJ2-7, the full variable domain reads ETGVTQSPTHLIKTRGQQVTLRCSSQSGHNTVSWYQQALGQGPQFIFQYYREEENGRGNFPPRFSGLQFPNYSSELNVNALELDDSALYLCASSLGTGTYEQYFGPGTRLTVT.

The genes are TRBV9 and TRBJ2-3, with D possibly matching TRBD2 (6 bases). Trimming took off 6 bases at V and 0 bases at J, with 17 bases between the two ends. The V gene's germline CDR1 is SGDLS and CDR2 YYNGEE. The CDR3 contains 16 residues. CDR3 DNA: TGTGCCAGCAACTTCGACGGCGGGACTAGCACAGATACGCAGTATTTT. Translating it yields CASNFDGGTSTDTQYF.

The J gene is TRBJ1-1, the V gene TRBV10-3, with 10 nucleotides matching TRBD1. This CDR3 spans 13 amino acids. The germline CDR1 and CDR2 sequences are ENHRY and SYGVKD. Trimming took 8 bases from V and 4 from J; bases not matched to a gene: 4. Written as DNA, the CDR3 is TGTGCCATCTCGACAGGGGGCTTCACTGAAGCTTTCTTT. Translated: CAISTGGFTEAFF.

The chain is built from TRBV10-3 and TRBJ2-1; TRBD2 matches at 12 bases. Germline CDR1 reads ENHRY; CDR2 reads SYGVKD. The CDR3 has 15 residues. With 0 bases clipped from V and 9 bases from J, the junction kept 3 bases outside the gene matches. Here the CDR3 reads CAISESPSGRGEQFF. The CDR3 DNA reads as TGTGCCATCAGTGAGTCACCTAGCGGGAGGGGTGAGCAGTTCTTC.

The chain couples TRBV4-2 to TRBJ2-1, with 7 bases fitting TRBD2. From germline, CDR1 is LGHNA and CDR2 YNFKEQ. V lost 5 bases to trimming and J lost 2 bases; unmatched junction nucleotides: 6. The CDR3 is 15 amino acids. This chain's CDR3 is CASSYRLAAYNEQFF. CDR3 in DNA: TGTGCCAGCAGCTACCGACTAGCCGCCTACAATGAGCAGTTCTTC.

The chain carries TRBV9 and TRBJ2-1, with 7 bases aligning to TRBD2. Trimming cost V 0 bases and J 6 bases; bases outside gene matches: 3. Per germline, CDR1 SGDLS and CDR2 YYNGEE. The CDR3 runs 14 residues. The CDR3 reads CASSVAGGTNEQFF. The CDR3 DNA is TGTGCCAGCAGCGTAGCGGGGGGTACCAATGAGCAGTTCTTC.

The chain links TRBV29-1 to TRBJ1-2; no reliable D call. This CDR3 comprises 11 residues. From germline, CDR1 is SQVTM and CDR2 ANQGSEA. Trimming shortened V by 3 bases and J by 5 bases, and 7 bases separated the two germline ends. The CDR3 protein is CSVDWLYGYTF. CDR3 DNA: TGCAGCGTTGACTGGCTTTATGGCTACACCTTC.